This TCR beta chain was sequenced during a study of cytomegalovirus exposure and HLA in healthy donors. Germline CDR1 MNHEY, CDR2 SVGAGI. The CDR3 length is 15 residues. J gave up 4 bases and V 2 bases, and 3 bases lay outside the gene matches. In regard to this clone: What it recognizes is unknown.

Study-wide results and caveats: Analyzed later, most CMV-associated TCR beta chains appeared HLA-restricted.

A multiplex PCR was run with 60 Vbeta primers and 13 Jbeta primers. Assay used: immunoSEQ multiplex PCR; TCRdb lists only in-frame clones, some missing. The table includes about 110,000 clones, 74% detected once. The rearrangement links TRBV6-5 to TRBJ1-4, with 8 positions matching TRBD1. The sequencing sample was made of PBMCs. This clonotype was sampled from a woman in her thirties or forties in good health and CMV-seropositive. CDR3 DNA sequence: TGTGCCAGCAGTTACGGCGGGACAGGTAATGAAAAACTGTTTTTT. Protein sequence: CASSYGGTGNEKLFF.